This TCR beta chain comes out of a study of blood T cell repertoires in COVID-19 (dated by TCRdb to 2020 to 2022). About the full investigation: Collaborator samples came from the United States, Italy and Spain and covered acute and convalescent phases of COVID-19. The sample metadata nearly always contained a de-identified subject ID, COVID-19 status, age in years and sex. Samples came from the ongoing ImmuneRACE study (first 160 participants) plus 1,254 subjects from 6 global collaborators. The material from the prospective study consisted of cDNA or gDNA derived from T cells, B-cell-depleted T cells, or PBMCs. The repertoires were made available in a free public database intended to serve as a resource for research on the immune response to SARS-CoV-2. The dataset comprised deeply sampled blood TCRbeta repertoires from subjects exposed to, actively infected with, or recovered from COVID-19. HLA class I and class II types, where available, came from metadata supplied by the sample provider rather than from assay-based typing. Overall study outcomes, separate from this receptor: The amount of clinical and demographic metadata varied by source and participant and was provided uncurated.

Points on this clone: Its antigen is currently not known. Base qualities are not at hand, and no much larger clone is one base apart.

Each collaborating institution followed its own protocols to collect whole blood in K2EDTA tubes. For TCRbeta analysis, collaborators shipped samples in one of three forms: frozen whole blood, isolated PBMCs, or DNA extracted from either of those sample types. TCRbeta CDR3 regions were amplified from genomic DNA by means of the immunoSEQ Assay, a bias-controlled multiplex PCR. Per the source publication's procedure: The number of nucleated cells in each sample was estimated from the amplification of reference gene primers within the assay. To quantify the absolute abundance of each unique TCRbeta CDR3 rearrangement, sequence reads were collapsed and filtered. For each sample, productive Simpson clonality was calculated as the square root of Simpson's diversity index across productive rearrangements. Entries here come from immuneACCESS through TCRdb and include only in-frame sequences with V and J called. Some clones fail to appear in such tables; in the studies checked, an unresolved V gene covers under half of the shortfall, and the cause of the remainder is unknown. V and J calls and clone size are copied from that table; D and trimming were computed from the DNA. The sample contains 83,000 or so clones, roughly four fifths of them found a single time. The ten largest clonotypes hold 20% to 25% of the sample.

The TCR originated in a human donor in a cohort sampled during active COVID-19. Material: peripheral blood.

The DNA sequence follows: TGTGCCAGCAGCCTCAGGACTAGCGGGGGATTGCGGGATACGCAGTATTTT. It translates as CASSLRTSGGLRDTQYF. The sequence is built from TRBV3-1 (or the pseudogene TRBV3-2) and TRBJ2-3, and TRBD2 matches 13 of the central bases. CDR1 and CDR2 (LGHDT, YNNKEL) derive from the germline V gene (reference sequence). The CDR3 spans 17 residues, from the cysteine through the phenylalanine. CDR3 DNA only is kept here, 51 bases in frame from base 1. Trimming accounts for 4 bases at V and 6 bases at J, while the number of junction bases matched to no gene is 10.